The clone carrying this T cell receptor (beta chain) was found many times. TCRdb re-called the RT-PCR reads through MiXCR, storing one row per CDR3 protein. In the table there are about 87,000 distinct CDR3 sequences, about 5% of which are singletons. This record belongs to a study of patients and donors after allogeneic stem cell transplantation. The CDR3 sequence is 11 residues long. Germline V lookup: CDR1 MNHNS, CDR2 SASEGT. V was clipped by 6 bases and J by 8 bases, with 10 bases between them. The genes are TRBV6-1 and TRBJ1-1; the D gene is possibly TRBD1 (5 bases). Sequencing used blood, either unsorted or a sorted T cell fraction (not recorded which). This clonotype was obtained from a human donor who was either an allogeneic HSCT recipient or a stem cell or donor lymphocyte infusion donor (not recorded which). It is not recorded whose cells these are; they may come from a transplant donor. For the CDR3, the DNA is TGTGCCAGCAGGATTAGGGGAGAAGCTTTCTTT. Protein product: CASRIRGEAFF.